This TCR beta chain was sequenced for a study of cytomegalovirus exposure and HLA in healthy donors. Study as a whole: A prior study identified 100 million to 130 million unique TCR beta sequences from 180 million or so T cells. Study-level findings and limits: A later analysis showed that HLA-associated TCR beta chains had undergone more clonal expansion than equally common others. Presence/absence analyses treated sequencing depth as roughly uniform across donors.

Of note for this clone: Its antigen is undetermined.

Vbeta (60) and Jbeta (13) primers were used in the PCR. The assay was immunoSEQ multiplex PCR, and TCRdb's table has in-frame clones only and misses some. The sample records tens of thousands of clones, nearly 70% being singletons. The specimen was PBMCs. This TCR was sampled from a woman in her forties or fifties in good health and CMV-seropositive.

The CDR3 DNA reads TGTGCCAGCAGTTTTACCGGAGCGAACACTGAAGCTTTCTTT. Its protein product is CASSFTGANTEAFF. The chain recombines TRBV11-2 with TRBJ1-1; D ambiguous. Germline values: CDR1 SGHAT, CDR2 FQNNGV. CDR3 size: 14 residues. The germline V and J ends were trimmed by 6 bases and 1 base, with 12 bases remaining between them.